Included here is one TCR beta chain sequence, with context. Its antigen is as yet unknown. This entry comes from a study of post-analysis software for immune sequencing data. Study background: Recorded subtypes: relapsing-remitting, secondary progressive, progressive-relapsing; some patients unannotated.

TCR beta cDNA libraries had unique molecular identifiers. Input of about 0.9 to 10 million T cells yielded 550,000 or so cDNA molecules. Using its own MiXCR run on the PCR reads, TCRdb lists one record per CDR3 protein. The sample holds some 450,000 distinct CDR3 sequences, approximately 45% seen once. General study findings and limits: The five TRBV segments detected at higher frequency in patients than in controls included TRBV5-6, TRBV5-1 and TRBV20-1. Diversity measured as normalized Chao1 was significantly lower in multiple sclerosis patients than in controls. Those samples that were prepared in the same batch co-clustered strongly by F measure.

Germline V gives CDR1 SQVTM, CDR2 ANQGSEA. This CDR3 has 14 amino acids. The V and J ends lost 6 bases and 6 bases, in that order; junction bases with no gene match: 11. The specimen was blood. This rearrangement joins TRBV29-1 to TRBJ2-1, with TRBD2 identical over 7 bases. The receptor was derived from a girl under 18 with multiple sclerosis. For the CDR3, the DNA is TGCAGCGTCCGCCGGGACTACGGAAGCAATGAGCAGTTCTTC. Its protein product is CSVRRDYGSNEQFF.